The 26 T cell receptor beta chains given below trace back to one sample, sequenced in a study of PD-1 blockade in classical Hodgkin lymphoma. Assay: immunoSEQ multiplex PCR; the TCRdb copy retains only in-frame clones and omits some. The sample lists roughly 20,000 clones; approximately 84% were seen once. Exposure to brentuximab vedotin varied, and each patient had relapsed following autologous stem cell transplantation. The sample was peripheral blood mononuclear cells (PBMCs), taken at baseline. The receptors stem from a human donor with classical Hodgkin lymphoma.

This clone was seen just once. The rearrangement links TRBV5-1 to TRBJ1-1; 8 nucleotides agree with TRBD1. Germline CDR1 is SGHRS and CDR2 is YFSETQ. The CDR3 covers 16 residues. V lost 4 bases, J lost 1 base, and 9 bases stayed unmatched. The CDR3 DNA is TGCGCCAGCAGCCCCTTGGGACAGGCCAGGAACACTGAAGCTTTCTTT. Residues: CASSPLGQARNTEAFF.

This clone appeared a single time. The J gene is TRBJ2-5, the V gene TRBV28; TRBD2 aligns across 13 bases. This CDR3 contains 14 residues. With V trimmed by 9 bases and J by 4 bases, 5 bases remained unmatched. In germline, CDR1 is MDHEN, CDR2 SYDVKM. The chain's CDR3 is CASRLAGGRETQYF. The CDR3, as DNA: TGTGCCAGTCGACTAGCGGGGGGCCGAGAGACCCAGTACTTC.

This rearrangement joins TRBV6-1 to TRBJ2-5; 12 bases match TRBD2. Losses at the gene ends were 2 bases for V and 4 bases for J; bases not matched to a gene: 2. The length of the CDR3 is 15 residues. In germline, CDR1 is MNHNS, CDR2 SASEGT. This CDR3 is CASSELAGGPETQYF. CDR3 nucleotide sequence: TGTGCCAGCAGTGAACTAGCGGGGGGGCCAGAGACCCAGTACTTC.

The chain carries TRBV19 and TRBJ2-7, with 7 bases aligning to TRBD1. CDR3 size: 16 residues. The J segment lost 7 bases and the V segment lost 7 bases, leaving 19 bases of the junction unmatched. Germline V gene data show CDR1 as LNHDA and CDR2 as SQIVND (reference sequence). The CDR3: CASTPARDSPWYEQYF. CDR3 nucleotide sequence: TGTGCCAGTACCCCCGCCCGGGACAGTCCTTGGTATGAGCAGTACTTC.

CDR3 DNA sequence: TGTGCCAGCAGTCCTCGCGGGGGTGAGCAGTTCTTC. Its protein product is CASSPRGGEQFF. V is TRBV6-6 and J is TRBJ2-1; TRBD2 matches at 7 bases. Trimming removed 5 bases from V and 9 bases from J; junction bases left unmatched: 4. The CDR3 is made up of 12 amino acids. CDR1 and CDR2 (germline): MNHNY, SVGAGI (reference sequence).

V gene TRBV7-7 combines with J gene TRBJ2-5, with D perhaps matching TRBD2 (5 bases). The V gene's germline CDR1 is SSHAT and CDR2 FNYEAQ (reference sequence). Trimming shortened V by 1 base and J by 1 base, and 7 bases separated the two germline ends. The CDR3 runs 14 residues. CDR3 sequence reads: CASSLGEGQETQYF. DNA for the CDR3: TGTGCCAGCAGCTTAGGAGAGGGCCAAGAGACCCAGTACTTC.

The chain links TRBV28 to TRBJ1-4; TRBD1 aligns across 9 bases. The germline V gene encodes CDR1 MDHEN and CDR2 SYDVKM. The CDR3 has 14 amino acids. The V gene end was trimmed by 3 bases and the J gene end by 8 bases; junction bases not matched to a gene: 4. CDR3 sequence reads: CASSFPDRGEKLFF. The CDR3, as DNA: TGTGCCAGCAGTTTCCCAGACAGGGGGGAAAAACTGTTTTTT.

V and J are TRBV19 and TRBJ2-7; 15 bases are a match to TRBD2. CDR1 is LNHDA, CDR2 SQIVND, per germline (reference sequence). With 8 bases clipped from V and 1 base from J, the junction kept 12 bases outside the gene matches. The CDR3 totals 18 residues. CDR3: CASGPGLAGGGLSYEQYF. CDR3 nucleotide sequence: TGTGCCAGTGGCCCGGGACTAGCGGGGGGCGGACTATCCTACGAGCAGTACTTC.

This chain joins TRBV7-9 and TRBJ2-3, with D perhaps given as TRBD1 or TRBD2 (5 bases each). The ends were cut back, 3 bases at V and 1 base at J, with 8 bases in the middle. The CDR3 is made up of 14 amino acids. CDR1 and CDR2 (germline): SEHNR, FQNEAQ (reference sequence). The CDR3 region is CASSLGRGTDTQYF. CDR3 DNA: TGTGCCAGCAGCTTGGGGCGGGGCACAGATACGCAGTATTTT.

The rearrangement uses TRBV2 and TRBJ1-2; D perhaps matches TRBD1 (6 bases). Trimming removed 4 bases from V and 8 bases from J, with 14 bases in between. The CDR3 sequence is 13 residues long. The V gene's germline CDR1 is SNHLY and CDR2 FYNNEI. CDR3 amino acids: CASSGGQLQGYTF. The CDR3 DNA sequence: TGTGCCAGCAGTGGCGGACAGTTACAGGGCTACACCTTC.

The rearrangement joins TRBV6-1 to TRBJ2-7, with 12 positions matching TRBD2. The CDR3 runs to 16 residues. Germline lookup yields CDR1 MNHNS and CDR2 SASEGT. V gave up 4 bases and J gave up 2 bases; unmatched junction bases: 6. CDR3 amino acids: CASSVPRLAGAYEQYF. The CDR3 DNA reads as TGTGCCAGCAGTGTCCCCCGACTAGCGGGAGCCTACGAGCAGTACTTC.

In this sample, this clone turned up a few times. The chain recombines TRBV6-1 with TRBJ1-4; TRBD1 aligns across 7 bases. CDR3 length: 16 amino acids. V lost 4 bases, J lost 3 bases, and 8 bases stayed unmatched. CDR1 and CDR2 (germline): MNHNS, SASEGT. The CDR3 nucleotides are TGTGCCAGCAGTGTGACAGGGCTCGCGCCTAATGAAAAACTGTTTTTT. It codes for CASSVTGLAPNEKLFF.

The DNA of the CDR3 is TGTGCCAGCAGCAAAGGAATGAGGGGGAAAAGGAATCAGCCCCAGCATTTT. Protein product: CASSKGMRGKRNQPQHF. This rearrangement joins TRBV21-1 to TRBJ1-5; the listed D gene, TRBD1, was not tested against the DNA. TRBV21-1 represents a pseudogene. The CDR3 length is 17 residues.

As to this clone: The junction differs from germline at one of its ends, possibly a read error. J is TRBJ1-5 and V is TRBV18; no firm D call. Germline V gene sequence: CDR1 KGHSH, CDR2 LQKENI. The length of the CDR3 is 15 residues. The chain's CDR3 is CASSPAGVSDQPQHF. Written as DNA, the CDR3 is TGTGCCAGCTCTCCCGCCGGGGTTAGCGATCAGCCCCAGCATTTT.

The gene calls are TRBV30 and TRBJ2-7; 8 bases are shared with TRBD1. Unmatched junction bases numbered 5, after V lost 8 bases and J lost 2 bases. The germline CDR1 and CDR2 sequences are GTSNPN and SVGIG (reference sequence). The CDR3 loop spans 12 amino acids. The DNA of the CDR3 is TGTGCCCACTCGACAGGGGCCTACGAGCAGTACTTC. This encodes CAHSTGAYEQYF.

J is TRBJ2-3 and V is TRBV6-4; 15 bases align to TRBD2. This CDR3 comprises 15 residues. Germline V gene data show CDR1 as MRHNA and CDR2 as SNTAGT. The ends lost 4 bases at V and 6 bases at J; junction bases unmatched: 2. CDR3 coding DNA: TGTGCCAGCAGTGGGACTAGCGGGGGGGCCGATACGCAGTATTTT. It specifies CASSGTSGGADTQYF.

This rearrangement joins TRBV18 to TRBJ1-1; no clear D gene. The CDR3 totals 15 residues. Trimming removed 1 base from V and 0 bases from J, with 9 bases in between. Germline CDR1 is KGHSH and CDR2 is LQKENI. The CDR3 DNA sequence: TGTGCCAGCTCACCACGTGAGCGCTTGAACACTGAAGCTTTCTTT. Protein sequence: CASSPRERLNTEAFF.

This sequence joins TRBV7-6 and TRBJ2-7; TRBD1 agrees at 9 bases. V was clipped by 5 bases and J by 3 bases; unmatched bases: 2. Germline V gene sequence: CDR1 SGHVS, CDR2 FNYEAQ. The CDR3 loop spans 13 amino acids. For the CDR3, the DNA is TGTGCCAGCAGCCGGACAGGGGACTACGAGCAGTACTTC. Translation: CASSRTGDYEQYF.

This clone appeared a single time. J is TRBJ1-1 and V is TRBV2; 7 nucleotides agree with TRBD1. The length of the CDR3 is 15 residues. After removal of 6 bases from V and 4 bases from J, the junction contained 11 bases not matched to a gene. Germline CDR1 reads SNHLY; CDR2 reads FYNNEI. The CDR3 bases are TGTGCCAGCAGCGTTACAGGGGCGGCGAGCACTGAAGCTTTCTTT. It specifies CASSVTGAASTEAFF.

The rearrangement joins TRBV6-1 to TRBJ1-2; D uncertain. This CDR3 has 15 amino acids. CDR1 MNHNS and CDR2 SASEGT come from the germline V gene. V was cut by 2 bases and J by 5 bases, with 15 bases left in between. CDR3 region: CASSEKFLETYGYTF. Here the CDR3 DNA reads TGTGCCAGCAGTGAAAAATTTCTAGAAACTTATGGCTACACCTTC.

V usage is TRBV11-1 and J usage is TRBJ2-3, with D perhaps assigned TRBD1 or TRBD2 (5 bases each). Trimming removed 6 bases from V and 2 bases from J, with 15 bases in between. The germline V gene has CDR1 SGHAT and CDR2 FQDESV (reference sequence). The CDR3 has 15 amino acids. DNA of the CDR3: TGTGCCAGCAGGGATCGGAGGACATACACAGATACGCAGTATTTT. Translated, it gives CASRDRRTYTDTQYF.

This clone has a single count. The chain uses TRBV2 and TRBJ2-3; D tentatively fits TRBD1 or TRBD2 (5 bases each). The CDR3 sequence is 14 residues long. Germline assignment: CDR1 SNHLY and CDR2 FYNNEI. The V end lost 5 bases, the J end lost 1 base, and 10 bases lay between the germline ends. This CDR3 is CASSPLGGTDTQYF. In DNA form, the CDR3 reads TGTGCCAGCAGTCCCTTGGGGGGCACAGATACGCAGTATTTT. Drawing the rest from reference TRBV2 and TRBJ2-3, the complete variable domain is EPEVTQTPSHQVTQMGQEVILRCVPISNHLYFYWYRQILGQKVEFLVSFYNNEISEKSEIFDDQFSVERPDGSNFTLKIRSTKLEDSAMYFCASSPLGGTDTQYFGPGTRLTVL.

The genes are TRBV5-4 and TRBJ1-2; D is unresolved. CDR3 size: 12 residues. Trimming pared 4 bases from V and 5 bases from J, leaving 9 bases between. The germline V gene encodes CDR1 SGHNT and CDR2 YYREEE (reference sequence). DNA of the CDR3: TGTGCCAGCAGCCCGGGGAGGTATGGCTACACCTTC. This encodes CASSPGRYGYTF.

J is TRBJ2-5 and V is TRBV28, with unresolved D. CDR1 and CDR2 (germline): MDHEN, SYDVKM. V lost 1 base, J lost 4 bases, and 7 bases lay in between. The CDR3 totals 13 residues. The CDR3 here is CASSLLEVETQYF. The CDR3 DNA follows: TGTGCCAGCAGTTTATTGGAAGTAGAGACCCAGTACTTC.

As to this clone: The junction and the germline gene differ at one end; a read error may be behind it. V is TRBV10-3 and J is TRBJ1-3, with unresolved D. CDR3 length: 14 amino acids. Germline CDR1 reads ENHRY; CDR2 reads SYGVKD. CDR3 nucleotides: TGTGCCTTCAGCGGGGTGGGTTCTGGAAACACCATATATTTT. Translating gives CAFSGVGSGNTIYF.

This clone was seen only once. This chain connects TRBV7-2 to TRBJ2-1; 10 nucleotides agree with TRBD1. The V gene end was trimmed by 5 bases and the J gene end by 2 bases; junction bases not matched to a gene: 3. Per the germline V gene, CDR1 is SGHTA and CDR2 is FQGNSA. The CDR3 has 15 residues. The CDR3 protein is CASSVTGGAYNEQFF. CDR3 DNA: TGTGCCAGCAGCGTGACAGGGGGCGCCTACAATGAGCAGTTCTTC.